This T cell receptor (beta chain) was observed in a study of naive and memory T cell subsets (dated by TCRdb to 2016 to 2017). Looking at the study overall: Sorted naive and memory T cell subsets from peripheral blood were analyzed in the study using a UMI-based, open-source pipeline for TCR alpha and beta sequencing. Complete agreement was observed between the functional CMV T cell responses and the IgG serology results. RNA was DNase-treated and reverse transcribed with TCR constant-region primers, mostly using SuperScript III. Overall study outcomes, separate from this receptor: The abundance of TCRs followed a power law with an exponent that differed between naive and memory subsets yet stayed consistent across the three individuals. Single alpha or beta chain sequences, rather than paired alpha/beta receptors, were used to define clonotypes. The repertoire findings for the naive and memory subsets could not be validated, as no ground truth was available. A few larger clonotypes were present in naive repertoires, particularly the CD8 repertoires, and these clonotypes were possibly memory cells re-expressing CD45RA. Once error correction was done, more than 90% of naive TCR sequences showed up just once, which made the naive abundance distributions much steeper than those of the memory subsets. RNA-based TCR counts may be affected by expression changes linked to T cell activation and differentiation. In both CD4 and CD8 cells, a rise in Gini index and a fall in Shannon and inverse Simpson diversity were observed from naive through CM, EM and EMRA.

Library generation was performed with UMI-ligation and nested PCR. To cover both TRBC1 and TRBC2, the beta constant-region primer consisted of an equimolar mix of two oligonucleotides. The ligated cDNA went through four rounds of PCR with nested alpha and beta constant-region primers together with the SP2 primer. A single-stranded oligonucleotide containing the SP2 primer and a 12-nucleotide UMI was joined to the 3' end of the cDNA by T4 RNA ligase 1. Incubation of the ligation reaction was carried out at 16 degrees C for roughly 18-24 hours. PCR2 was typically run as a SYBR Green qPCR and stopped at a predetermined threshold to prevent over-amplification. All purifications after the first were performed with Agencourt AMPure XP magnetic beads. Libraries were quantified by Qubit and checked on a TapeStation, with a main peak expected near 650 bp. Pooled libraries were sequenced on an Illumina MiSeq with v2 2x251 paired-end kits, typically giving about 0.95-2.2 million reads per sample. Each sample was pooled at 4 nM, and roughly 5-7% PhiX was included to help cluster recognition. The authors' analysis ran thus. Using tag matching that tolerated one base-pair mismatch, Decombinator assigned V and J genes to FASTQ reads that had been processed by Demultiplexor. Collapsinator used UMIs to correct both sequencing errors and frequency errors arising from PCR heterogeneity. CDR3Translator translated TCRs and extracted CDR3s from the conserved cysteine to the FGXG phenylalanine, flagging non-productive sequences. Gini, Shannon entropy and inverse Simpson indices were calculated on repertoires that had been subsampled to equal numbers of UMI-defined TCRs. Power-law fits to clonotype abundance distributions were performed by maximum likelihood within the linear range. Similar UMI counts, unique TCR numbers and clonal distributions were obtained with the pipeline and with MIGEC on one naive CD8 sample. In one analysis, naive TCRs also found in any memory subset of the same donor were removed from the naive repertoire. The repertoires were searched for 5,500 to 8,000 CMV-associated CDR3 sequences that had been compiled from VDJdb and a published dataset. The raw public reads went through TCRdb reprocessing: fastp at Q25, MiXCR clone calling, in-frame beta chains kept. Identical CDR3 protein sequences are pooled into one entry, listed with their most common genes and DNA. In this record, the V and J calls reflect TCRdb's handling and not the investigators' own analysis. This sample lists approximately 150,000 distinct CDR3 sequences; 22% were detected once. The top ten constitute about 0.11% of the sample.

From the second PCR step on, the TCR alpha and beta chain libraries were amplified in separate reactions. To determine each donor's CMV status, fresh PBMCs were stimulated overnight with CMV viral lysate, and IFNgamma production from CD4+ T cells was then assessed. CD4 T cells were positively selected with Miltenyi beads, followed by positive selection of CD8 T cells from the CD4-negative fraction. After staining for CD3, CD4, CD8, CD45RA, CD27 and a live/dead dye, cells were sorted on a BD Aria II into four subsets based on CD45RA and CD27. Blood came from a few healthy volunteers, each fractionated into CD4 and CD8 T cells and then into four differentiation subsets. Approximately 0.13 L of peripheral blood was drawn per donor, and PBMC were isolated by Ficoll-Paque PLUS density-gradient centrifugation. The sorted cells were lysed in RLT buffer, after which RNA was extracted using a Qiagen RNeasy kit and kept at -80 degrees C.

About this clonotype: Its antigen remains unidentified. Base qualities are not recorded, but no much larger clone differs from it by a single base.

The origin of this receptor is a human donor in good health. The sequenced sample consisted of naive CD4+ T cells from blood. What this sample's cell subset or site label stands for: naive T cells, CD45RA high CD27+.

DNA sequence: TGTGCCAGCAGCCAATCTAAAACTTCGACAGCTAACTATGGCTACACCTTC. It specifies CASSQSKTSTANYGYTF. The chain joins TRBV3-1 to TRBJ1-2, and the D gene may be TRBD1, 5 bases matching. From the cysteine through the phenylalanine, the CDR3 covers 17 amino acids. Only the CDR3 part of the read is kept: 51 bases, read in frame from the first base. For CDR1 and CDR2, the germline V gene (reference sequence) lists LGHDT and YNNKEL. V is shortened by 2 bases, J by 0 bases, and the region joining them spans 16 bases.